One T cell receptor beta chain is described in this entry. What it binds is not known. The germline CDR1 and CDR2 sequences are MNHEY and SVGEGT. This CDR3 contains 15 residues. Trimming left V 4 bases short and J 0 bases short, with 12 bases between. TCRdb passed the PCR reads through MiXCR, listing each CDR3 protein once. This table has 10,000 to 12,000 distinct CDR3 sequences, 20% to 25% appearing once. These data are taken from a study of molecular identifiers for immune sequencing clone quantification. Regarding the study as a whole: Under 1% of molecules in naive cells, but over 97% of effector molecules, belonged to clones above 20 RNA copies.

This chain joins TRBV6-2 or TRBV6-3 and TRBJ1-1, with D possibly TRBD1 on 6 matching bases. The TCR was taken from a human donor in good health. Some libraries in this study had Jurkat cell RNA spiked in. The sequenced sample was naive CD8+ T cells from blood, with Jurkat cell RNA spiked in. As to subset: FACS-sorted CD8+CD4-CCR7+CD45RA+ naive T cells. The CDR3 bases are TGTGCCAGCAGTTCCCCCCGGACAGTGAACACTGAAGCTTTCTTT. Residues: CASSSPRTVNTEAFF.